What follows describes a single T cell receptor beta chain. The data were taken from a study of blood T cell repertoires in COVID-19. Study overall: The United States, Italy and Spain provided the acute and convalescent COVID-19 samples.

The junction had 5 bases not matched to a gene; V was cut back by 4 bases and J by 1 base. CDR3 size: 15 residues. Germline V gene data show CDR1 as MNHEY and CDR2 as SVGAGI. As processed by the authors: Amplifying reference gene primers gave estimates of nucleated cell counts. The method was immunoSEQ multiplex PCR; TCRdb's version includes in-frame clones alone and lacks a portion of them. V and J calls and clone size are copied from that table; D and trimming were computed from the DNA. The sample holds fewer than 200,000 clones, about 85% seen once. The TCR was taken from a man aged 60 to 75 who had recovered from COVID-19. The chain uses TRBV6-5 and TRBJ1-1; TRBD1 matches 8 bases. Sequencing was performed on peripheral blood. The CDR3 DNA reads as TGTGCCAGCAGTTCTCGGACAGGGACGAACACTGAAGCTTTCTTT. Encoded protein: CASSSRTGTNTEAFF.